The clone carrying this TCR beta chain appeared a single time. Its target is unknown. This sample was included in a study of cytomegalovirus exposure and HLA in healthy donors. Study observations and caveats: Follow-up analysis later connected one missense variant in DCLRE1C with trimming of TCR beta V- and J-genes. There were 164 TCR beta chains listed as cytomegalovirus-associated.

The CDR3 has 16 residues. CDR1 is SNHLY and CDR2 is FYNNEI in the germline V gene. Trimming cost V 3 bases and J 1 base; bases outside gene matches: 8. With 60 Vbeta and 13 Jbeta primers, the PCR was carried out. The protocol was immunoSEQ multiplex PCR, while the TCRdb copy is restricted to in-frame clones and leaves out a portion. This table has around 130,000 clones, around 80% appearing once. The sequenced sample consisted of PBMCs. This receptor was obtained from a woman between 35 and 50 years old in good health and CMV-seronegative. The chain uses TRBV2 and TRBJ1-2, with 7 positions matching TRBD1. CDR3 bases: TGTGCCAGCAGTGAGCTAGGGACAGCAAATAACTATGGCTACACCTTC. Residues: CASSELGTANNYGYTF. Combining the CDR3 with reference TRBV2 and TRBJ1-2 gives the whole variable domain EPEVTQTPSHQVTQMGQEVILRCVPISNHLYFYWYRQILGQKVEFLVSFYNNEISEKSEIFDDQFSVERPDGSNFTLKIRSTKLEDSAMYFCASSELGTANNYGYTFGSGTRLTVV.